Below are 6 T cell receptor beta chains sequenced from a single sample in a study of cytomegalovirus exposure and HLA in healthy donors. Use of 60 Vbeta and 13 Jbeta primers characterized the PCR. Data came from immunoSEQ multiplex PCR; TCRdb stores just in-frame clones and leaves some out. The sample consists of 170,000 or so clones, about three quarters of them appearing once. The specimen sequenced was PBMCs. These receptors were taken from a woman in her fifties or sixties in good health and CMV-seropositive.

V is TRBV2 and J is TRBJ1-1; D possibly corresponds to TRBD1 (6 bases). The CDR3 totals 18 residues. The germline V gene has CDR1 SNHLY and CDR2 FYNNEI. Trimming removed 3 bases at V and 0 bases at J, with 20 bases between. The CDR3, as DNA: TGTGCCAGCAGTGAGGCCGACAGGAAGGTGGGCATGAACACTGAAGCTTTCTTT. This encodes CASSEADRKVGMNTEAFF.

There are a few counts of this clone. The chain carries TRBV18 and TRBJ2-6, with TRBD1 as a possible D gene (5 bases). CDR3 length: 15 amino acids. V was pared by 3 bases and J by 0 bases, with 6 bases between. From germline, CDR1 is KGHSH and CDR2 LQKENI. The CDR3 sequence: CASSPDSSGANVLTF. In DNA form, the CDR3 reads TGTGCCAGCTCACCCGACAGCTCTGGGGCCAACGTCCTGACTTTC.

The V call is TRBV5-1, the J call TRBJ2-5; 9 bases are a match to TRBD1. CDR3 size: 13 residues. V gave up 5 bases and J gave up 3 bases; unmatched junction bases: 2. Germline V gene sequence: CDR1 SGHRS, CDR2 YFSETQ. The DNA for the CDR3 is TGCGCCAGCAGAAGGGACAGGGAAGAGACCCAGTACTTC. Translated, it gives CASRRDREETQYF.

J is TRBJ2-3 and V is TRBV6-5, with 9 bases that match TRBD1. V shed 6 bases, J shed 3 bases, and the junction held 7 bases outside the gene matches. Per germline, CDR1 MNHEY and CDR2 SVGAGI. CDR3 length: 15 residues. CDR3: CASRSQGARTDTQYF. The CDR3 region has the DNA TGTGCCAGCAGATCACAGGGGGCGCGAACAGATACGCAGTATTTT.

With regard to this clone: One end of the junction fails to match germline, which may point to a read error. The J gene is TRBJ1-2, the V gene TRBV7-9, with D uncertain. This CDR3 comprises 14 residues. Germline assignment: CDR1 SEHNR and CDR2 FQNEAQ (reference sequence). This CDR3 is CASSLGAIGYGHTF. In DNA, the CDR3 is TGTGCCAGCAGCTTAGGGGCCATAGGCTATGGCCACACCTTC. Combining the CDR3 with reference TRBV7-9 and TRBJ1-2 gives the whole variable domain DTGVSQNPRHKITKRGQNVTFRCDPISEHNRLYWYRQTLGQGPEFLTYFQNEAQLEKSRLLSDRFSAERPKGSFSTLEIQRTEQGDSAMYLCASSLGAIGYGHTFGSGTRLTVV.

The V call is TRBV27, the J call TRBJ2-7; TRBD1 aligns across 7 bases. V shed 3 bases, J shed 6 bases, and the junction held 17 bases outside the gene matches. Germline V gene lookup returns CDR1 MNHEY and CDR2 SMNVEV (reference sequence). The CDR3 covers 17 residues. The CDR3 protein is CASSFSSTGAKVGEQYF. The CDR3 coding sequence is TGTGCCAGCAGTTTCTCCAGCACAGGGGCTAAGGTGGGCGAGCAGTACTTC.